What follows are 10 T cell receptor beta chains derived from one specimen sequenced in a study of memory B cells and T cells in multiple sclerosis. CFSE-dim autoproliferating and CFSE-high non-proliferating T cells from unstimulated culture were sequenced separately. Cultures began with roughly 49 million CFSE-labeled PBMCs, unstimulated for roughly seven days, with replicate wells pooled. Their antigen targets remain unknown. Sequencing used immunoSEQ multiplex PCR; TCRdb keeps in-frame clones, though not all of them. The table records 30,000 to 40,000 clones, 86% of them present only once. The sequencing input was PBMCs from blood kept in culture. The source is a human donor with multiple sclerosis.

The chain joins TRBV6-6 to TRBJ1-5; perhaps TRBD1 as D (5 bases). Trimming left V 4 bases short and J 2 bases short, with 9 bases between. The CDR3 spans 14 residues. Germline V gene sequence: CDR1 MNHNY, CDR2 SVGAGI (reference sequence). This CDR3 reads CASSFRGGNQPQHF. The CDR3 DNA sequence: TGTGCCAGCAGTTTCCGGGGGGGCAATCAGCCCCAGCATTTT.

The chain has TRBV9 and TRBJ2-2, with D perhaps matching TRBD1 (7 bases). CDR1 and CDR2 from the germline V gene are SGDLS and YYNGEE. V shed 6 bases and J shed 0 bases, with 21 bases lying between them. This CDR3 region has 18 residues. CDR3 sequence (DNA): TGTGCCAGCAACCCGACCCAACAGGGGAGGTCGAACACCGGGGAGCTGTTTTTT. This encodes CASNPTQQGRSNTGELFF.

The chain has TRBV2 and TRBJ2-1; D is perhaps TRBD1 (5 bases). The V and J ends lost 4 bases and 9 bases respectively, with 7 bases between them. This CDR3 is 11 amino acids long. Per the germline V gene, CDR1 is SNHLY and CDR2 is FYNNEI. Written as DNA, the CDR3 is TGTGCCAGCAGTGTAAGGGGTGAGCAGTTCTTC. It encodes CASSVRGEQFF.

This clone was counted between two and nine times. The chain joins TRBV19 to TRBJ2-7; possible D gene TRBD2, 5 bases. CDR3 length: 10 amino acids. Germline assignment: CDR1 LNHDA and CDR2 SQIVND (reference sequence). CDR3 nucleotide sequence: TGTGCGGCGGGTACTTACGAGCAGTACTTC. It translates to CAAGTYEQYF.

This chain joins TRBV18 and TRBJ2-5; 8 nucleotides agree with TRBD2. Germline V gene sequence: CDR1 KGHSH, CDR2 LQKENI. This CDR3 has 16 amino acids. V shed 3 bases, J shed 2 bases, and the junction held 8 bases outside the gene matches. The CDR3 reads CASSPPLAAIQETQYF. Written as DNA, the CDR3 is TGTGCCAGCTCACCCCCACTAGCGGCAATTCAAGAGACCCAGTACTTC.

In DNA, the CDR3 is TGTGCCAGCGTTTGGGGCCGAGGACAGGGAGGCTACACCTTC. Its protein product is CASVWGRGQGGYTF. The chain is built from TRBV6-6 and TRBJ1-2; 8 bases match TRBD1. CDR3 length: 14 residues. CDR1 is MNHNY and CDR2 is SVGAGI in the germline V gene (reference sequence). The trim removed 8 bases at V and 8 bases at J, leaving 13 bases unmatched.

The chain couples TRBV28 to TRBJ2-2; D is unresolved. CDR3 length: 15 residues. Trimming pared 7 bases from V and 1 base from J, leaving 13 bases between. Looked up from germline, CDR1 is MDHEN and CDR2 is SYDVKM. CDR3 DNA sequence: TGTGCCAGCACCCTAAATGCGGAGAACACCGGGGAGCTGTTTTTT. It encodes CASTLNAENTGELFF.

The V and J genes are TRBV5-6 and TRBJ1-1; D call uncertain. CDR3 length: 13 amino acids. With 0 bases removed from V and 0 bases from J, the gap between germline ends came to 3 bases. Germline V gives CDR1 SGHDT, CDR2 YYEEEE. Here the CDR3 DNA reads TGTGCCAGCAGCTTGGCTCTGAACACTGAAGCTTTCTTT. It specifies CASSLALNTEAFF.

The chain joins TRBV28 to TRBJ2-1, with 8 bases lining up with TRBD2. The germline V gene encodes CDR1 MDHEN and CDR2 SYDVKM. V gave up 6 bases and J gave up 6 bases; unmatched junction bases: 10. The CDR3 contains 15 residues. CDR3 sequence reads: CASSPGTSKSNEQFF. CDR3 bases: TGTGCCAGCAGCCCCGGGACTAGTAAATCCAATGAGCAGTTCTTC.

This rearrangement joins TRBV20-1 to TRBJ1-4; tentative D call: TRBD1 (5 bases). Trimming removed 2 bases from V and 10 bases from J, with 5 bases in between. The germline V gene encodes CDR1 DFQATT and CDR2 SNEGSKA (reference sequence). This CDR3 is 10 amino acids long. CDR3 bases: TGCAGTGCTAGAAGGGGAAAACTGTTTTTT. Its translation: CSARRGKLFF.